This is a list of T cell receptor beta chains from one sample in a study of blood T cell repertoires in COVID-19. Generated by immunoSEQ multiplex PCR, the TCRdb table keeps only in-frame clones and is missing some. The data show roughly 54,000 clones, over 90% seen once. Specimen: peripheral blood. The source is a man aged 50 to 59 with acute or convalescent COVID-19. The CDR3 runs from the conserved cysteine through the conserved F or W. The order of the fields is clone size, J gene, D gene, V gene, CDR3 protein, CDR3 DNA. The D gene is left open where the match is weak. Size tells how often a clone was seen (once, few, many) or the class of an expanded clone, and some rows leave it out.

clone size: .; J gene: TRBJ2-3; D gene: TRBD2; V gene: TRBV25-1; CDR3 protein: CASSEREGPTDTQYF; CDR3 DNA: TGTGCCAGCAGTGAAAGGGAGGGACCCACAGATACGCAGTATTTT
clone size: once; J gene: TRBJ1-2; D gene: .; V gene: TRBV19; CDR3 protein: CASSPVGLNSNYGYTF; CDR3 DNA: TGTGCCAGTAGCCCGGTGGGCCTAAACAGTAACTATGGCTACACCTTC
clone size: once; J gene: TRBJ1-5; D gene: TRBD1; V gene: TRBV7-2; CDR3 protein: CASSQGQGNQPQHF; CDR3 DNA: TGTGCCAGCAGCCAGGGACAGGGTAATCAGCCCCAGCATTTT
clone size: .; J gene: TRBJ1-3; D gene: .; V gene: TRBV21-1; CDR3 protein: CASSKASGIGTAGNTIYF; CDR3 DNA: TGTGCCAGCAGCAAAGCTTCGGGCATTGGGACAGCTGGAAACACCATATATTTT
clone size: .; J gene: TRBJ2-1; D gene: .; V gene: TRBV10-3; CDR3 protein: CAISESSVEQFF; CDR3 DNA: TGTGCCATCAGTGAGTCCTCTGTTGAGCAGTTCTTC
clone size: .; J gene: TRBJ2-7; D gene: TRBD1; V gene: TRBV5-6; CDR3 protein: CASSLARDRVYEQYF; CDR3 DNA: TGTGCCAGCAGCTTGGCCAGGGACAGGGTCTACGAGCAGTACTTC
clone size: once; J gene: TRBJ2-7; D gene: .; V gene: TRBV4-1; CDR3 protein: CASSRQDFYEQYF; CDR3 DNA: TGCGCCAGCAGCCGGCAGGACTTCTACGAGCAGTACTTC
clone size: .; J gene: TRBJ2-1; D gene: TRBD2; V gene: TRBV12-5; CDR3 protein: CASGPSPGTSGSSYNEQFF; CDR3 DNA: TGTGCTAGTGGTCCTTCGCCCGGGACTAGCGGGAGCTCCTACAATGAGCAGTTCTTC
clone size: .; J gene: TRBJ2-3; D gene: TRBD2; V gene: TRBV4-1; CDR3 protein: CASSKLADTDTQYF; CDR3 DNA: TGCGCCAGCAGCAAACTAGCGGACACAGATACGCAGTATTTT
clone size: .; J gene: TRBJ2-4; D gene: .; V gene: TRBV3-1/TRBV3-2; CDR3 protein: CASSQTQTVAKNIQYF; CDR3 DNA: TGTGCCAGCAGCCAAACACAGACAGTAGCCAAAAACATTCAGTACTTC
clone size: .; J gene: TRBJ1-2; D gene: .; V gene: TRBV4-3; CDR3 protein: CASSQSTPARGEGYGYTF; CDR3 DNA: TGCGCCAGCAGCCAATCCACCCCTGCCAGGGGAGAAGGCTATGGCTACACCTTC
clone size: .; J gene: TRBJ2-4; D gene: TRBD1; V gene: TRBV19; CDR3 protein: CASRLDRAKNIQYF; CDR3 DNA: TGTGCCAGTAGATTGGACAGGGCCAAAAACATTCAGTACTTC
clone size: .; J gene: TRBJ2-7; D gene: .; V gene: TRBV5-5; CDR3 protein: CASSFGGGSYEQYF; CDR3 DNA: TGTGCCAGCAGCTTTGGTGGGGGGTCCTACGAGCAGTACTTC
clone size: .; J gene: TRBJ1-1; D gene: .; V gene: TRBV6-6; CDR3 protein: CASRGAGEAFF; CDR3 DNA: TGTGCCAGCCGTGGTGCGGGGGAAGCTTTCTTT
clone size: .; J gene: TRBJ2-3; D gene: .; V gene: TRBV19; CDR3 protein: CASSSRDSPTDTQYF; CDR3 DNA: TGTGCCAGTAGTAGCCGGGACTCACCCACAGATACGCAGTATTTT
clone size: .; J gene: TRBJ2-3; D gene: .; V gene: TRBV6-6; CDR3 protein: CASSFANSDTQYF; CDR3 DNA: TGTGCCAGCAGTTTCGCGAACTCAGATACGCAGTATTTT
clone size: .; J gene: TRBJ2-3; D gene: .; V gene: TRBV11-2; CDR3 protein: CASSLTPADITDTQYF; CDR3 DNA: TGTGCCAGCAGCTTAACGCCGGCAGACATCACAGATACGCAGTATTTT
clone size: .; J gene: TRBJ2-1; D gene: TRBD1; V gene: TRBV4-1; CDR3 protein: CASSQDAPTGVYNEQFF; CDR3 DNA: TGCGCCAGCAGCCAAGACGCGCCTACAGGGGTCTACAATGAGCAGTTCTTC
clone size: .; J gene: TRBJ1-1; D gene: .; V gene: TRBV11-2; CDR3 protein: CASSPRTGLAFF; CDR3 DNA: TGTGCCAGCAGCCCTAGGACGGGGTTAGCTTTCTTT
clone size: once; J gene: TRBJ2-7; D gene: TRBD1; V gene: TRBV11-3; CDR3 protein: CASSLAGTGTLYEQYF; CDR3 DNA: TGTGCCAGCAGCTTAGCGGGGACAGGGACCCTCTACGAGCAGTACTTC
clone size: .; J gene: TRBJ1-2; D gene: TRBD1; V gene: TRBV30; CDR3 protein: CACQGEDRRYGYTF; CDR3 DNA: TGTGCCTGTCAAGGGGAGGACAGGAGATATGGCTACACCTTC
clone size: .; J gene: TRBJ2-5; D gene: TRBD1; V gene: TRBV6-5; CDR3 protein: CASRGTGALQETQYF; CDR3 DNA: TGTGCCAGCAGGGGGACAGGGGCCCTCCAAGAGACCCAGTACTTC
clone size: .; J gene: TRBJ2-1; D gene: .; V gene: TRBV9; CDR3 protein: CASSVDTQGGNEQFF; CDR3 DNA: TGTGCCAGCAGCGTAGACACTCAGGGGGGCAATGAGCAGTTCTTC
clone size: .; J gene: TRBJ1-5; D gene: .; V gene: TRBV4-1; CDR3 protein: CASSQVGGSNQPQHF; CDR3 DNA: TGCGCCAGCAGCCAAGTGGGAGGGTCGAATCAGCCCCAGCATTTT
clone size: .; J gene: TRBJ1-5; D gene: .; V gene: TRBV21-1; CDR3 protein: CASSKWSAGDSNQPQHF; CDR3 DNA: TGTGCCAGCAGCAAATGGTCGGCAGGGGATAGCAATCAGCCCCAGCATTTT
clone size: .; J gene: TRBJ1-6; D gene: TRBD1; V gene: TRBV6-5; CDR3 protein: CASRPGQYNSPLHF; CDR3 DNA: TGTGCCAGCAGACCGGGACAGTATAATTCACCCCTCCACTTT
clone size: .; J gene: TRBJ2-7; D gene: TRBD2; V gene: TRBV27; CDR3 protein: CASSLRGLAGFSYEQYF; CDR3 DNA: TGTGCCAGCAGTTTACGAGGGCTAGCGGGCTTCTCCTACGAGCAGTACTTC
clone size: .; J gene: TRBJ2-1; D gene: .; V gene: TRBV7-9; CDR3 protein: CASSRPPVGVGNEQFF; CDR3 DNA: TGTGCCAGCAGCCGACCACCCGTGGGAGTCGGGAATGAGCAGTTCTTC
clone size: .; J gene: TRBJ2-2; D gene: .; V gene: TRBV6-5; CDR3 protein: CASSSRARPGGGELFF; CDR3 DNA: TGTGCCAGCAGTTCCCGGGCACGACCCGGAGGCGGGGAGCTGTTTTTT
clone size: .; J gene: TRBJ2-5; D gene: TRBD2; V gene: TRBV19; CDR3 protein: CASSTPTSGSRKTQYF; CDR3 DNA: TGTGCCAGTAGTACCCCCACTAGCGGGAGCCGAAAGACCCAGTACTTC
clone size: .; J gene: TRBJ2-1; D gene: TRBD1; V gene: TRBV24-1; CDR3 protein: CATSAGTDYNEQFF; CDR3 DNA: TGTGCCACCAGTGCAGGGACAGACTACAATGAGCAGTTCTTC